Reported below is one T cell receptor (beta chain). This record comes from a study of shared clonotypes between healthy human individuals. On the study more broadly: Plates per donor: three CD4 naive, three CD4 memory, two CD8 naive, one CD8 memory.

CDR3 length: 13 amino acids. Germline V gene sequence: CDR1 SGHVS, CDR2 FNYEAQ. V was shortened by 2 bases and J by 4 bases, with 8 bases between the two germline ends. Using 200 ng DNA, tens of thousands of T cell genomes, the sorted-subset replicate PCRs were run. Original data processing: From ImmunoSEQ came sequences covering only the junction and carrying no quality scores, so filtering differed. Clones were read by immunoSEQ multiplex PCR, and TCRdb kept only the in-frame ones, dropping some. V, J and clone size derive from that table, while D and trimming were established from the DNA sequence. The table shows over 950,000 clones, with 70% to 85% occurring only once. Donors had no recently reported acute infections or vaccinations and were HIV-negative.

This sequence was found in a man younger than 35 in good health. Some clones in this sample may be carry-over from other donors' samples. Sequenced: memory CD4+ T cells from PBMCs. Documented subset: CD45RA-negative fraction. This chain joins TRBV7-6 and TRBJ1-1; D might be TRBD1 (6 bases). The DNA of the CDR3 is TGTGCCAGCAGCTTAAAAGGGGGCACTGAAGCTTTCTTT. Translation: CASSLKGGTEAFF.